Each of the 4 T cell receptor beta chains below was sequenced from the same sample in a study of blood T cell repertoires in COVID-19. Data came from immunoSEQ multiplex PCR; TCRdb stores just in-frame clones and leaves some out. The sample shows a few hundred thousand clones, around 86% of them seen only once. Sequenced sample: peripheral blood. All receptors come from a man aged 35 to 55 who had recovered from COVID-19.

V usage is TRBV3-1 (or the pseudogene TRBV3-2) and J usage is TRBJ2-7, with D possibly matching TRBD1 (8 bases). From germline, CDR1 is LGHDT and CDR2 YNNKEL (reference sequence). CDR3 length: 16 amino acids. V was trimmed by 3 bases and J by 9 bases, leaving 24 bases between them. The CDR3 bases are TGTGCCAGCAGCCAGAGGGAGGGGACAGGCCCCAGGCGGCAGTACTTC. It translates to CASSQREGTGPRRQYF.

The gene calls are TRBV10-2 and TRBJ1-5, with D perhaps TRBD1 (6 bases). Germline lookup yields CDR1 WSHSY and CDR2 SAAADI. The CDR3 spans 14 residues. V lost 5 bases, J lost 4 bases, and 12 bases lay in between. The CDR3 spells CASSLGQRNQPQHF. The CDR3 DNA reads TGCGCCAGCAGTTTAGGACAGCGTAATCAGCCCCAGCATTTT.

This clone was seen once. The rearrangement uses TRBV9 and TRBJ2-5, with D maybe TRBD2 (7 bases). CDR1 SGDLS and CDR2 YYNGEE come from the germline V gene. Trimming stripped 3 bases from V and 2 bases from J, with 14 bases between. The CDR3 runs to 15 residues. The chain's CDR3 is CASSGWGGRQETQYF. The CDR3 DNA is TGTGCCAGCAGCGGCTGGGGGGGCAGACAAGAGACCCAGTACTTC.

This clone was seen once. This chain joins TRBV6-2 or TRBV6-3 and TRBJ2-7, with 10 bases lining up with TRBD2. The CDR3 runs to 15 residues. With V trimmed by 1 base and J by 6 bases, 6 bases remained unmatched. Germline V lookup: CDR1 MNHEY, CDR2 SVGEGT. CDR3 in amino acids: CASSYWLAGDGEQYF. CDR3 sequence (DNA): TGTGCCAGCAGTTACTGGCTAGCGGGAGACGGCGAGCAGTACTTC.